This record looks at one T cell receptor (beta chain) sequence and its context. Its matching antigen is unknown. This sample stems from a study of T cell responses to AZD1222 COVID-19 vaccine. Notes on the study in general: Most donors were white British and more were female, and clonal diversity was possibly underestimated.

Some clones are missing from TCRdb's copy, which holds only in-frame ones; the method was immunoSEQ multiplex PCR. The profile covers roughly 200,000 clones, with approximately 93% appearing a single time and about 3.5% taken by the ten largest. CDR3 length: 14 residues. Trimming removed 3 bases from V and 5 bases from J; junction bases left unmatched: 4. Looked up from germline, CDR1 is LGHNA and CDR2 is YNFKEQ. This receptor was obtained from an adult who received the AZD1222 COVID-19 vaccine. The J gene is TRBJ2-5, the V gene TRBV4-2; 9 bases are a match to TRBD2. The sample in question was peripheral blood, obtained 28 days after the second AZD1222 dose. CDR3 sequence: CASSQPSGMETQYF. The CDR3 region has the DNA TGTGCCAGCAGCCAGCCTAGCGGGATGGAGACCCAGTACTTC.